This TCR beta chain was documented in a study of cytomegalovirus exposure and HLA in healthy donors (dated by TCRdb to 2016 to 2017). At the level of the whole study: According to an earlier analysis of a few hundred of the donors, roughly 180 million T cells yielded 117 million unique TCR beta sequences and less than 300 Gb of sequence data. An early release covering more than 500 HLA-typed donors comprised about 310 gigabases of sequencing data and 85 million to 100 million unique TCR sequences. Of the 398 genotyped donors, roughly 76% were placed in the genetic ancestry cluster associated with self-reported Caucasian donors. The study used immunosequencing to profile the T cell repertoires of 600 to 850 subjects and linked those repertoires to cytomegalovirus serostatus. Donor age, sex, ethnicity and CMV serostatus were compiled together with the repertoire data. Class I and class II HLA loci were covered by the typing at four-digit resolution. Several DR-DQ haplotypes were handled as single units for association and clustering because linkage in the cohort was strong. Typing coverage varied by locus: about 620-630 donors for A, B, C, DRB1 and DQB1; 522 for DQA1; some 610 for DPA1; roughly 450 for DPB1. To predict cytomegalovirus infection status, the study brought together high-throughput TCR immunosequencing, statistical association of individual TCRs with disease status, and machine learning. In addition to the first cohort of 650 to 800 subjects, a separate validation cohort of 130 or so different subjects was used. Rather than drawing on any new phenotypic data, the later analysis identified candidate immune exposures from TCR beta sequences and the way those sequences occurred across donors. The aim of the study was to test whether cataloging public T cell receptors could identify signatures of past pathogen exposure. A later analysis re-examined previously published TCR beta repertoires from hundreds of donors and added high-resolution HLA genotyping to investigate patterns of TCR occurrence. All discovery cohort repertoires had been generated on a single sequencing platform. In a later genetic analysis, genome-wide SNP genotypes for about three fifths of the roughly 670 donors were used, and that subset was treated as a discovery cohort. Among roughly 400 genotyped donors of the cohort, an average of approximately 200,000 unique TCR beta nucleotide sequences was sequenced per donor, of which about 18% were non-productive. In an earlier analysis of roughly 600 of the donors, high-throughput TCR beta sequencing was used to judge whether each TCR beta V gene segment behaved as functional or pseudogenic. On the study overall, not on this receptor specifically: Three of the identified cytomegalovirus-associated TCR beta chains were confirmed in vitro to be specific for cytomegalovirus antigens. In this cohort, only TCR beta chains were sequenced, and detectable features were limited by the absence of alpha or paired-chain data. An association between a missense DCLRE1C variant and V-gene and J-gene trimming of TCR beta chains was found in a later genetic analysis and replicated in an independent cohort. Because HLA typing was unavailable for some donors at each locus, only the typed subset was used in association tests. Most TCR sequences were observed very rarely across donors, whereas some public TCRs were present in many individuals. In a later analysis, most CMV-associated TCR beta chains were found to appear HLA-restricted, with HLA associations seemingly driven largely by CMV exposure. According to the authors, the approach could potentially be generalized to other disease states and immunological phenotypes. In an earlier analysis of a few hundred of the donors, most TCR beta V segments were observed in productive rearrangements about 87% or about 30% of the time, broadly matching IMGT annotations. Specific HLA alleles were associated with more than 15,000 TCR beta sequences at a false discovery rate of 0.05 in a later analysis. Roughly uniform sequencing depth across donors was assumed in presence/absence analyses, although this assumption may not hold. In a later analysis, several top co-occurrence clusters were reported to appear linked to parvovirus B19, influenza, CMV and Epstein-Barr virus. Because counts were too low, around 18 rarely observed V segments, including chromosome 9 orphons, were left out of the earlier analysis of 587 of the donors. The study listed 150 to 200 TCR beta chains as associated with cytomegalovirus. The classifier was reported to diagnose cytomegalovirus status with high specificity and sensitivity in both the original cohort and the validation cohort. The 87-base-pair reads could not distinguish some IMGT-functional V segments, including TRBV6-2 and TRBV6-3, so those segments were excluded. Strong co-occurrence of HLA alleles, especially DR and DQ, made assigning TCR associations to individual alleles difficult. Compared with equally common non-associated chains, HLA-associated TCR beta chains in a later analysis were more clonally expanded and had lower generation probabilities. In a later genetic analysis, fewer N-insertions in productive TCRs were reported among donors in an Asian-associated ancestry cluster than the roughly 700-donor mean. For the cohort, immune exposure information was limited to CMV serostatus. Linkage disequilibrium might explain the correlated functional status among segregating V segments, but an unknown experimental factor could not be excluded. The sequencing pipeline was judged likely to have produced a cluster of highly shared sequence variants as a technical artifact. In a later analysis, TCR association rates were found to vary across HLA loci, with the most associated TCRs seen for DRB1 alleles and the fewest for HLA-C alleles. A further reported finding was that TCR beta sequences accurately predicted the HLA-A and HLA-B alleles for most subjects in the first cohort.

The cysteine opens and the phenylalanine closes a CDR3 of 11 amino acids. Solely the CDR3 DNA is kept, with 33 bases framed from the first base. V drops 2 bases and J drops 14 bases, leaving 15 bases in between. The germline V gene encodes CDR1 SQVTM and CDR2 ANQGSEA. The library was produced with the immunoSEQ multiplex PCR assay. The multiplex PCR relied on a mix of 60 forward primers for TCR Vbeta segments and 13 reverse primers for TCR Jbeta segments. Amplification of the CDR3 region of rearranged TCR beta genes was performed with a multiplex PCR assay on genomic DNA. Amplified TCR beta libraries were sequenced as 87-base-pair reads on the Illumina HiSeq System. Regarding the original processing steps: Across the 600 to 700 repertoires, a later analysis counted about 81 million unique TCR beta chains, approximately 10 million of which were shared by at least two donors. To remove PCR and sequencing errors, raw reads were error-corrected and collapsed into unique sequences using a nearest-neighbor algorithm that merged closely related sequences. V, D and J gene segments were assigned by aligning CDR3 sequences to IMGT reference sequences. For a sequence to be retained, a match of at least six nucleotides was required to both a V gene segment and a J gene segment. A rearrangement counted as productive if the CDR3 had no stop codons and remained in frame with V and J, and every other rearrangement counted as non-productive. Following IMGT convention, CDR3 was defined as the stretch from the second conserved V-encoded cysteine up to the conserved J-encoded phenylalanine. The earlier analysis of about 590 of the donors excluded sequences that lacked an unambiguous match to a single V gene segment. In an earlier analysis of several hundred of the donors, V segments were called functional above 56.7% productive rearrangements and were called segregating when the between-donor standard deviation exceeded 5%. To diagnose cytomegalovirus status from the catalog of TCR beta chain sequences, a statistical classification framework was built. In a later analysis, TCR nucleotide sequences were compared against IMGT/GENE-DB human TR gene sequences so that V and J genes could be assigned. The TCRdist pipeline was used in a later analysis to assign CDR3 sequences and most-parsimonious VDJ recombination scenarios. In a later analysis, each TCR beta chain was defined by its CDR3 amino acid sequence together with its V-gene family, and reads lacking a unique V-gene family were excluded. As a way to deal with suspected cross-contamination and a sequencing artifact, a later analysis dropped 450 to 600 nucleotide sequences that were highly shared and had low generation probability. In a later analysis, a clonal expansion index for each public chain was calculated from normalized within-repertoire ranks of inferred template counts. A later analysis computed generation probabilities with a VDJ recombination model fitted to out-of-frame rearrangements, and checked the results against IGoR. In a later analysis, hypergeometric tests were used to score TCR-TCR, TCR-HLA and TCR-CMV co-occurrence, with a repertoire-size bias correction applied to TCR pairs. False discovery rates were estimated in a later analysis by permuting HLA or CMV assignments 20 times. In a later analysis, co-occurring TCRs were grouped using DBSCAN, with TCRdist sequence similarity added in when clustering inside HLA-allele-positive subsets. For co-occurrence clustering, repertoires with fewer than 30,000 or more than 120,000 public chains were excluded, along with roughly five repertoires with anomalous nucleotide sharing. TCRdb provides this immuneACCESS table in a form limited to in-frame rearrangements. Some clones are lacking; in checked studies, under half of them reflect an unresolved V gene, and why the rest are absent is not known. That table is the source of V, J and clone size, and D and trimming were worked out from the DNA. The sample table holds roughly 140,000 clones, of which approximately 80% were seen once. Roughly 2.9% of the sample goes to the ten largest clones.

A remark on this clone: Its antigen is still unknown. Qualities for individual bases were not recorded, and no much larger clone is one base off.

The cohort comprised fewer than 700 healthy bone marrow donors. Cohort members were all nominally healthy when sampled, although unrecorded immune exposures were likely present. The donor was CMV seronegative and was included in the group of several hundred seronegative cohort members. A peripheral blood sample was provided by each donor, and peripheral blood mononuclear cells were used for TCR beta sequencing. The Qiagen DNeasy Blood Extraction Kit was used to extract genomic DNA from the blood cell samples. The V and J genes are TRBV29-1 and TRBJ1-2, with the D segment identity uncertain. Sequencing used PBMCs. The clonotype comes from a female donor in good health and CMV-seronegative. Read as DNA, the sequence is TGCAGCGTTGAAACTGGTCGATTGTTGACCTTC. It translates as CSVETGRLLTF.